This TCR beta chain originates from a study of shared clonotypes between healthy human individuals. Study-level points and caveats: There were few donors, and this limited the genetic and exposure-history diversity represented. Sorted-subset samples were not fully sequenced, rarefaction indicated. The four-donor shared clonotypes exceeded non-shared clonotypes in generation probability, with non-shared ones scoring lower.

Clones were read by immunoSEQ multiplex PCR, and TCRdb kept only the in-frame ones, dropping some. In the table there are about 2.3 million clones, roughly 92% of which are singletons. Trimming left V 11 bases short and J 0 bases short, with 16 bases between. Looked up from germline, CDR1 is LNHNV and CDR2 is YYDKDF (reference sequence). The CDR3 totals 15 residues. Details on this clone: The antigen remains unidentified.

V gene TRBV15 combines with J gene TRBJ2-2; D may correspond to TRBD1 or TRBD2 (6 bases each). Sequenced input: naive CD4+ T cells from PBMCs. Stated subset: CD45RA+ positively selected. This TCR derives from a man younger than 30 in good health. Some clones in this sample may be carry-over from other donors' samples. CDR3 region: CAGGVDSPNTGELFF. CDR3 in DNA: TGTGCCGGAGGGGTGGACAGCCCGAACACCGGGGAGCTGTTTTTT.